This entry features one T cell receptor (beta chain) sequence. Its target is not known. These data belong to a study of T cell repertoires in cytomegalovirus infection. Study at large: CMV infection together with matching HLA type was indicated by public TCR beta signatures.

After removal of 5 bases from V and 3 bases from J, the junction contained 9 bases not matched to a gene. The CDR3 runs 16 residues. Germline CDR1 MDHEN, CDR2 SYDVKM. TCRdb re-analysed the reads in MiXCR, keeping a single row per CDR3 protein. The sample has 740,000 or so distinct CDR3 sequences, roughly 35% seen once; the top ten hold more than 2.5%. Study results and caveats: The ex vivo response was dominated by HLA-C-restricted CMV-specific TCR beta clonotypes. Accumulated public TCR beta family frequency recognized individuals carrying CMV together with the relevant HLA.

V is TRBV28 and J is TRBJ1-2; 10 bases line up with TRBD1. Sequencing was carried out using PBMCs. This TCR derives from a human donor in good health (CMV status not recorded). Some clones in this sample may be carry-over from other donors' samples. CDR3 in amino acids: CASSATTGGAYYGYTF. CDR3 DNA: TGTGCCAGCAGTGCGACGACAGGGGGCGCCTACTATGGCTACACCTTC.